This T cell receptor beta chain was sequenced in a study of T cell repertoires in cytomegalovirus infection. Turning to the study itself: Signatures in public TCR beta sequences pointed to both CMV infection and matching HLA type. Findings of the study overall: HLA-C-restricted TCR beta clonotypes specific for CMV led the ex vivo response. CMV carriers with the relevant HLA were identified by cumulative public TCR beta family frequency.

TCRdb recomputed calls from the reads with MiXCR, one row per CDR3 protein. The repertoire holds approximately 180,000 distinct CDR3 sequences, with roughly 15% as singletons. This clonotype was recorded at least ten times. Its target is unknown. CDR1 is SGHTA, CDR2 FQGNSA, per germline. The CDR3 runs 15 residues. Trimming shortened V by 1 base and J by 0 bases, and 9 bases separated the two germline ends. V and J are TRBV7-2 and TRBJ1-1, with D possibly matching TRBD1 (5 bases). The TCR sequence derives from a human donor in good health (CMV status not recorded). Some clones in this sample may be carry-over from other donors' samples. The sample was CD8+ T cells from PBMCs. The CDR3, as DNA: TGTGCCAGCAGCTTAGGTTCACAGGTGAACACTGAAGCTTTCTTT. Encoded protein: CASSLGSQVNTEAFF.